This record concerns one T cell receptor beta chain sequence. As yet, its antigen is unknown. Treatment specified: oral pan-JAK inhibitor, 5-10 mg twice daily. Punch biopsies of lesional scalp, plus peripheral blood, were taken from alopecia areata patients. Reverse transcription of extracted RNA yielded cDNA, which provided the sequencing template. Libraries were prepared by immunoSEQ multiplex PCR; TCRdb keeps only in-frame clonotypes and omits some of them. The table lists approximately 150,000 clones, 58% of them singletons, with around 15% in the top ten. V lost 2 bases and J 1 base, leaving 11 bases between the germline ends. This CDR3 is 15 amino acids long. The germline CDR1 and CDR2 sequences are MGHRA and YSYEKL. The sample is drawn from a study of CD8+ T cells in alopecia areata. Study-wide background: Percentage of affected scalp area was the basis on which treated patients' severity was scored.

Study observations and caveats: Tofacitinib delivered significant drops in scalp clonality and in expanded CD8+ clones among the top 100.

The sample consisted of CD4+ T cells sorted from blood, taken at approximately week 61, from a patient treated with tofacitinib. The chain couples TRBV4-1 to TRBJ2-5; D might be TRBD1 (6 bases). This TCR came from a human donor with alopecia areata. The CDR3 bases are TGCGCCAGCAGCCAACTAACAGGGCCCCAAGAGACCCAGTACTTC. This translates into CASSQLTGPQETQYF.